A single sample gave rise to the 30 T cell receptor beta chains below, sequenced in a study of blood T cell repertoires in COVID-19. The table came from immunoSEQ multiplex PCR; TCRdb's copy has only in-frame clones and leaves some out. Here the sample spans 150,000 to 200,000 clones, about 87% being singletons. Sequencing used peripheral blood. The source of these receptors is an older woman with COVID-19, enrolled during active disease.

The chain employs TRBV5-1 and TRBJ2-1; D may be TRBD2 (6 bases). Between the trimmed V and J ends, which lost 4 bases and 7 bases, there was a span of 21 bases. Germline V gene data show CDR1 as SGHRS and CDR2 as YFSETQ. This CDR3 region has 16 residues. The CDR3 spells CASSQSPGTGENEQFF. The CDR3 DNA is TGCGCCAGCAGCCAGAGTCCGGGAACGGGGGAAAATGAGCAGTTCTTC.

This clone was recorded only once. V and J are TRBV7-9 and TRBJ2-7, with 12 bases lining up with TRBD1. The ends lost 3 bases at V and 2 bases at J; junction bases unmatched: 2. There are 15 residues in the CDR3. Per germline, CDR1 SEHNR and CDR2 FQNEAQ (reference sequence). As DNA, the CDR3 is TGTGCCAGCAGCTTCCGGGACAGGGGGCCCTACGAGCAGTACTTC. Translated: CASSFRDRGPYEQYF.

The chain employs TRBV7-3 and TRBJ2-1; TRBD1 matches at 7 bases. With V trimmed by 4 bases and J by 2 bases, 8 bases remained unmatched. The CDR3 sequence is 16 residues long. Germline values: CDR1 SGHTA, CDR2 FQGTGA. The CDR3 nucleotides are TGTGCCAGCAGCTCCCACTTCGGGACAGCCTACAATGAGCAGTTCTTC. It encodes CASSSHFGTAYNEQFF.

V usage is TRBV25-1 and J usage is TRBJ1-2; TRBD1 matches 7 bases. This CDR3 spans 14 amino acids. Germline V gene sequence: CDR1 MGHDK, CDR2 SYGVNS. The junction had 6 bases not matched to a gene; V was cut back by 4 bases and J by 4 bases. For the CDR3, the DNA is TGTGCCAGCAGTGTCGGGACAGCCTTCTATGGCTACACCTTC. Its protein is CASSVGTAFYGYTF.

This chain's CDR3 is CASSGELAYNEQFF. The CDR3 DNA reads TGTGCCAGCAGCGGCGAGCTAGCTTACAATGAGCAGTTCTTC. The chain has TRBV2 and TRBJ2-1; D may be TRBD2 (5 bases). From germline, CDR1 is SNHLY and CDR2 FYNNEI. The V and J ends lost 6 bases and 4 bases respectively, with 13 bases between them. The CDR3 has 14 residues. Based on the CDR3 plus reference TRBV2 and TRBJ2-1, the full variable domain is EPEVTQTPSHQVTQMGQEVILRCVPISNHLYFYWYRQILGQKVEFLVSFYNNEISEKSEIFDDQFSVERPDGSNFTLKIRSTKLEDSAMYFCASSGELAYNEQFFGPGTRLTVL.

This chain uses TRBV6-6 with TRBJ1-5; 10 bases match TRBD1. Losses at the gene ends were 5 bases for V and 3 bases for J; bases not matched to a gene: 7. The CDR3 has 16 amino acids. Germline assignment: CDR1 MNHNY and CDR2 SVGAGI (reference sequence). The CDR3 reads CASSTRTGGDNQPQHF. The CDR3 DNA sequence: TGTGCCAGCAGTACCAGGACAGGGGGGGACAATCAGCCCCAGCATTTT.

V usage is TRBV23-1 and J usage is TRBJ2-1; D perhaps matches TRBD1 (8 bases). TRBV23-1 is annotated as an ORF whose role is uncertain. V lost 0 bases, J lost 7 bases, and 16 bases lay in between. This CDR3 has 16 amino acids. The CDR3: CASSQSPAQGGNEQFF. The CDR3 region has the DNA TGCGCCAGCAGTCAATCGCCGGCACAGGGGGGGAATGAGCAGTTCTTC.

The rearrangement links TRBV5-6 to TRBJ1-2; 8 bases agree with TRBD1. The CDR3 contains 17 residues. Germline lookup yields CDR1 SGHDT and CDR2 YYEEEE. The junction had 16 bases not matched to a gene; V was cut back by 2 bases and J by 7 bases. Here the CDR3 DNA reads TGTGCCAGCAGCTTAGGACCCGGAGGACAGGGATTTGCTGGCTACACCTTC. Translation gives CASSLGPGGQGFAGYTF.

The chain is built from TRBV28 and TRBJ2-7; 8 nucleotides agree with TRBD1. The germline CDR1 and CDR2 sequences are MDHEN and SYDVKM. The CDR3 has 15 amino acids. V gave up 6 bases and J gave up 7 bases; unmatched junction bases: 14. CDR3 bases: TGTGCCAGCAGCAGCGACAGGGGCTCACTGAGTGAGCAGTACTTC. Translating gives CASSSDRGSLSEQYF.

The chain carries TRBV19 and TRBJ2-5; 8 nucleotides agree with TRBD1. This CDR3 has 14 residues. With 7 bases clipped from V and 2 bases from J, the junction kept 6 bases outside the gene matches. In germline, CDR1 is LNHDA, CDR2 SQIVND (reference sequence). The CDR3 bases are TGTGCCAGTACTCAGGACAGGGAGCAAGAGACCCAGTACTTC. It translates to CASTQDREQETQYF.

V is TRBV6-5 and J is TRBJ1-1; the D is unclear. The CDR3 sequence is 12 residues long. Germline V gene data show CDR1 as MNHEY and CDR2 as SVGAGI. V was cut by 7 bases and J by 3 bases, with 9 bases left in between. In DNA form, the CDR3 reads TGTGCCAGCACTAGCTGGGACACTGAAGCTTTCTTT. It codes for CASTSWDTEAFF.

This sequence joins TRBV2 and TRBJ2-3, with D possibly matching TRBD1 (6 bases). The CDR3 extends over 14 amino acids. Germline CDR1 reads SNHLY; CDR2 reads FYNNEI. V gave up 6 bases and J gave up 6 bases, with 16 bases separating them. The CDR3, as DNA: TGTGCCAGCAGGAGGGCAGGGGTCGGGGATACGCAGTATTTT. Encoded protein: CASRRAGVGDTQYF.

The chain employs TRBV11-2 and TRBJ2-7; 10 nucleotides agree with TRBD1. The germline V gene encodes CDR1 SGHAT and CDR2 FQNNGV. The CDR3 consists of 15 residues. V dropped 6 bases and J dropped 2; count of bases not matched to a gene: 7. As DNA, the CDR3 is TGTGCCAGCAGGTGGCCGGGACAGGGGACCTACGAGCAGTACTTC. It encodes CASRWPGQGTYEQYF.

The chain uses TRBV29-1 and TRBJ2-1; 9 bases map to TRBD2. The CDR3 length is 16 residues. The V gene's germline CDR1 is SQVTM and CDR2 ANQGSEA. Unmatched junction bases numbered 7, after V lost 4 bases and J lost 0 bases. The DNA of the CDR3 is TGCAGCGTTGGGGCTAGCGGGATAGACTCCTACAATGAGCAGTTCTTC. It codes for CSVGASGIDSYNEQFF.

V gene TRBV19 combines with J gene TRBJ1-2; 9 nucleotides agree with TRBD1. Germline loops: CDR1 LNHDA, CDR2 SQIVND (reference sequence). CDR3 size: 13 residues. V shed 7 bases, J shed 8 bases, and the junction held 8 bases outside the gene matches. DNA of the CDR3: TGTGCCAGTAAGGGACAGGGTCCGGGCGGCTACACCTTC. Its translation is CASKGQGPGGYTF.

The chain carries TRBV29-1 and TRBJ2-5, with D possibly TRBD2 on 6 matching bases. The ends were cut back, 4 bases at V and 5 bases at J, with 14 bases in the middle. In germline, CDR1 is SQVTM, CDR2 ANQGSEA. CDR3 length: 13 residues. CDR3 nucleotides: TGCAGCGTTGCCGTCCTAGCGCGGGAGACCCAGTACTTC. Its translation: CSVAVLARETQYF.

This clone was picked up one time. Without the conserved terminal phenylalanine or tryptophan, this CDR3 likely stems from a read error. Because the CDR3's place on the DNA is in doubt, the DNA is left out and the CDR3 is given as listed by TCRdb. The V gene is TRBV7-8, the J gene TRBJ1-2; the D call in the table, TRBD1, was not verified against the DNA. The CDR3 region is 12 residues in length, termini included. The germline V gene has CDR1 SGHVS and CDR2 FQNEAQ. CDR3 loop: CASSLGRDRRGR.

J is TRBJ1-4 and V is TRBV19, with D maybe TRBD1 (5 bases). The germline gives CDR1 LNHDA, CDR2 SQIVND (reference sequence). The CDR3 is 13 residues long. V was clipped by 3 bases and J by 7 bases, with 9 bases between them. The DNA of the CDR3 is TGTGCCAGTAGTATCCTTGACAGTGAAAAACTGTTTTTT. Protein sequence: CASSILDSEKLFF.

This clone has just one count. The V gene is TRBV11-3, the J gene TRBJ2-3, with TRBD1 matching over 9 bases. The CDR3 totals 16 residues. In germline, CDR1 is SGHNT, CDR2 YENEEA. V lost 1 base and J lost 5; bases outside the gene matches: 7. The CDR3 spells CASSLGEQGARDTQYF. DNA of the CDR3: TGTGCCAGCAGCTTAGGGGAACAGGGGGCGAGAGATACGCAGTATTTT. Together with reference TRBV11-3 and TRBJ2-3, the CDR3 gives the full variable domain: EAGVVQSPRYKIIEKKQPVAFWCNPISGHNTLYWYLQNLGQGPELLIRYENEEAVDDSQLPKDRFSAERLKGVDSTLKIQPAELGDSAVYLCASSLGEQGARDTQYFGPGTRLTVL.

The V call is TRBV9, the J call TRBJ1-3, with no clear D. Per germline, CDR1 SGDLS and CDR2 YYNGEE. V lost 4 bases and J 7 bases, leaving 12 bases between the germline ends. The CDR3 is 13 residues long. CDR3 sequence: CASSTHTQNTIYF. DNA of the CDR3: TGTGCCAGCAGCACACATACACAGAACACCATATATTTT.

The V gene is TRBV4-1, the J gene TRBJ2-5; weak D call: TRBD1 (6 bases). CDR3 length: 16 amino acids. V was clipped by 0 bases and J by 5 bases, with 16 bases between them. Germline V CDR1 and CDR2: MGHRA, YSYEKL. The CDR3, as DNA: TGCGCCAGCAGCCAAGACGGCAGGGGAAGCTCGGAGACCCAGTACTTC. Translating it yields CASSQDGRGSSETQYF.

The chain has TRBV6-5 and TRBJ1-5, with D hard to call. V was cut by 8 bases and J by 4 bases, with 18 bases left in between. Germline V gene sequence: CDR1 MNHEY, CDR2 SVGAGI. The CDR3 spans 15 residues. CDR3 amino acids: CASAEGTRTNQPQHF. The CDR3 DNA reads as TGTGCCAGCGCCGAGGGAACACGGACTAATCAGCCCCAGCATTTT.

The CDR3 nucleotides are TGTGCCATCAGTGAGGGGGCCGACAGGGGTCAGTTCTTC. Translation gives CAISEGADRGQFF. This chain connects TRBV10-3 to TRBJ2-1; TRBD1 matches at 8 bases. The germline V gene encodes CDR1 ENHRY and CDR2 SYGVKD. The CDR3 has 13 residues. Losses at the gene ends were 2 bases for V and 13 bases for J; bases not matched to a gene: 7.

This clone was observed a single time. This rearrangement joins TRBV10-1 to TRBJ1-5, with 7 bases matching TRBD1. Trimming cost V 4 bases and J 3 bases; bases outside gene matches: 12. The germline gives CDR1 WNHNN, CDR2 SYGVQD (reference sequence). The CDR3 consists of 17 residues. The DNA of the CDR3 is TGCGCCAGCAGTGGACCTAAAACGACAGGGCACAATCAGCCCCAGCATTTT. Amino acids: CASSGPKTTGHNQPQHF.

The V gene is TRBV6-5, the J gene TRBJ1-2; perhaps TRBD1 as D (5 bases). CDR3 length: 11 residues. Germline CDR1 MNHEY, CDR2 SVGAGI. Deletions cut 6 bases from V and 5 bases from J, with 7 bases between. The CDR3: CASSPGYGYTF. Written as DNA, the CDR3 is TGTGCCAGCAGCCCAGGGTATGGCTACACCTTC.

The V and J genes are TRBV18 and TRBJ1-1; a weak D match, TRBD1 (5 bases). Per the germline V gene, CDR1 is KGHSH and CDR2 is LQKENI. CDR3 length: 13 residues. V was clipped by 0 bases and J by 5 bases, with 7 bases between them. CDR3 DNA: TGTGCCAGCTCACCACCGGCAGGGACTGAAGCTTTCTTT. The encoded protein is CASSPPAGTEAFF. Filled out from reference TRBV18 and TRBJ1-1, the complete variable domain reads NAGVMQNPRHLVRRRGQEARLRCSPMKGHSHVYWYRQLPEEGLKFMVYLQKENIIDESGMPKERFSAEFPKEGPSILRIQQVVRGDSAAYFCASSPPAGTEAFFGQGTRLTVV.

The chain links TRBV7-9 to TRBJ2-6; TRBD2 might be the D (6 bases). There are 19 residues in the CDR3. V gave up 3 bases and J gave up 0 bases, with 18 bases separating them. Looked up from germline, CDR1 is SEHNR and CDR2 is FQNEAQ (reference sequence). CDR3 sequence: CASSFGRLGASSGANVLTF. Here the CDR3 DNA reads TGTGCCAGCAGCTTTGGTCGACTAGGAGCTAGCTCTGGGGCCAACGTCCTGACTTTC.

The chain couples TRBV3-1 (or the pseudogene TRBV3-2) to TRBJ1-4; the match to TRBD1 covers 11 bases. The CDR3 sequence is 15 residues long. With V trimmed by 1 base and J by 7 bases, 2 bases remained unmatched. The germline gives CDR1 LGHDT, CDR2 YNNKEL (reference sequence). Here the CDR3 DNA reads TGTGCCAGCAGCCAAGGCGGGACAGGGGGTGAAAAACTGTTTTTT. Protein product: CASSQGGTGGEKLFF.

This chain links TRBV4-1 with TRBJ2-4; TRBD1 might be the D (5 bases). This CDR3 contains 16 residues. With 1 base removed from V and 5 bases from J, the gap between germline ends came to 15 bases. Germline V CDR1 and CDR2: MGHRA, YSYEKL. CDR3 amino acids: CASSQGFGLQENIQYF. The CDR3 nucleotides are TGCGCCAGCAGCCAAGGTTTTGGGTTACAGGAAAACATTCAGTACTTC.

This clone showed up just once. V gene TRBV5-4 combines with J gene TRBJ2-5, with 7 bases identical to TRBD2. The CDR3 covers 15 residues. V shed 4 bases, J shed 5 bases, and the junction held 11 bases outside the gene matches. In germline, CDR1 is SGHNT, CDR2 YYREEE (reference sequence). As DNA, the CDR3 is TGTGCCAGCAGCCCAGACGCGGGGGTCGCCGAGACCCAGTACTTC. Its protein is CASSPDAGVAETQYF.